The 27 T cell receptor beta chains below were found in one sample sequenced in a study of identical twins. A single record per CDR3 protein comes from TCRdb applying MiXCR to the 5' RACE reads. This repertoire shows 400,000 to 600,000 distinct CDR3 sequences, around 24% found once; its top ten account for approximately 0.52%. A further study also used this sample, focusing on yellow fever vaccine responses in identical twins.

Source material: CD4+ T cells sorted from blood. These receptors were taken from a woman aged 18-29 years in good health.

The chain joins TRBV25-1 to TRBJ2-7; 7 bases map to TRBD1. V trimming: 1 base; J trimming: 5 bases; junction bases outside the gene matches: 8. The CDR3 spans 15 residues. From germline, CDR1 is MGHDK and CDR2 SYGVNS. In DNA form, the CDR3 reads TGTGCCAGCAGTGAATTCGGGACAGAGAAACACGAGCAGTACGTC. This sequence encodes CASSEFGTEKHEQYV.

This clonotype has more than one count but fewer than ten. The V and J genes are TRBV12-3 or TRBV12-4 and TRBJ2-1, with D possibly called TRBD1 or TRBD2 (7 bases each). This CDR3 has 17 amino acids. The V and J ends lost 1 base and 5 bases respectively, with 18 bases between them. The CDR3 coding sequence is TGTGCCAGCAGTTTAGGCAGGGGGGGATATATCAACAATGAGCAGTTCTTC. The encoded protein is CASSLGRGGYINNEQFF.

The chain recombines TRBV11-2 with TRBJ2-7, with unresolved D. Germline CDR1 and CDR2: SGHAT and FQNNGV. This CDR3 is built from 14 residues. Trimming stripped 3 bases from V and 4 bases from J, with 13 bases between. The CDR3 nucleotides read TGTGCCAGCAGCTTTCAGCGCTTAAATTACGAGCAGTACTTC. This sequence encodes CASSFQRLNYEQYF. Filled out from reference TRBV11-2 and TRBJ2-7, the complete variable domain reads EAGVAQSPRYKIIEKRQSVAFWCNPISGHATLYWYQQILGQGPKLLIQFQNNGVVDDSQLPKDRFSAERLKGVDSTLKIQPAKLEDSAVYLCASSFQRLNYEQYFGPGTRLTVT.

The chain couples TRBV5-1 to TRBJ2-2; 7 bases agree with TRBD2. The CDR3 is made up of 17 amino acids. Germline V lookup: CDR1 SGHRS, CDR2 YFSETQ. The V and J ends lost 2 bases and 6 bases, in that order; junction bases with no gene match: 13. This chain's CDR3 is CASSFAGTIGSAGELFF. CDR3 bases: TGCGCCAGCAGCTTCGCCGGGACTATAGGCTCGGCCGGGGAGCTGTTTTTT.

The genes are TRBV29-1 and TRBJ1-4; 9 nucleotides agree with TRBD1. Germline V gene lookup returns CDR1 SQVTM and CDR2 ANQGSEA. The CDR3 sequence is 17 residues long. The trim removed 5 bases at V and 3 bases at J, leaving 13 bases unmatched. The CDR3 bases are TGCAGCGTTCGGACAGGGGCGATCCTCGGCGCTAATGAAAAACTGTTTTTT. Translated: CSVRTGAILGANEKLFF.

This clonotype appeared a few times. The chain joins TRBV12-3 or TRBV12-4 to TRBJ1-6; tentative D call: TRBD1 (5 bases). The CDR3 consists of 15 residues. V lost 3 bases and J lost 9, with 15 bases in between. CDR3 sequence: CASSLGRQGGSPLHF. CDR3 bases: TGTGCCAGCAGTTTGGGCAGGCAGGGAGGTTCACCCCTCCACTTT.

This clonotype was detected only once. CDR3 sequence: CASSLEQRRYGYTF. In DNA form, the CDR3 reads TGTGCCAGCAGCTTGGAACAGCGGCGCTATGGCTACACCTTC. The chain links TRBV5-6 to TRBJ1-2, with D unresolved. CDR1 SGHDT and CDR2 YYEEEE come from the germline V gene. The V end lost 0 bases, the J end lost 4 bases, and 10 bases lay between the germline ends. This CDR3 is built from 14 residues.

This clonotype appeared many times. This chain links TRBV12-3 or TRBV12-4 with TRBJ2-7; the D call may be TRBD1 or TRBD2 (5 bases each). The CDR3 has 13 residues. V was cut by 3 bases and J by 3 bases, with 9 bases left in between. The DNA for the CDR3 is TGTGCCAGCAGTTTTGGGGGAAACTACGAGCAGTACTTC. Its protein is CASSFGGNYEQYF.

The chain carries TRBV28 and TRBJ2-1, with 7 nucleotides matching TRBD1. The CDR3 has 14 amino acids. Germline V gives CDR1 MDHEN, CDR2 SYDVKM. With 8 bases clipped from V and 9 bases from J, the junction kept 13 bases outside the gene matches. Here the CDR3 reads CASGPGQAVGEQFF. CDR3 sequence (DNA): TGTGCCAGCGGCCCTGGACAGGCGGTTGGTGAGCAGTTCTTC.

The CDR3 loop reads CASSGSEQFF. For the CDR3, the DNA is TGTGCCAGCAGTGGCTCTGAGCAGTTCTTC. This chain links TRBV25-1 with TRBJ2-1; D is unresolved. With 4 bases removed from V and 9 bases from J, the gap between germline ends came to 4 bases. The CDR3 length is 10 residues. Germline assignment: CDR1 MGHDK and CDR2 SYGVNS.

The chain employs TRBV29-1 and TRBJ2-5; TRBD2 matches 7 bases. The length of the CDR3 is 13 residues. Germline assignment: CDR1 SQVTM and CDR2 ANQGSEA. The V gene end was trimmed by 4 bases and the J gene end by 4 bases; junction bases not matched to a gene: 6. This CDR3 reads CSVVWGRGETQYF. The DNA of the CDR3 is TGCAGCGTTGTTTGGGGGAGGGGAGAGACCCAGTACTTC.

The chain employs TRBV7-6 and TRBJ2-2; D not certain. Germline V lookup: CDR1 SGHVS, CDR2 FNYEAQ. This CDR3 contains 17 residues. Trimming removed 1 base at V and 0 bases at J, with 12 bases between. The CDR3 protein is CASSLGHGNANTGELFF. In DNA, the CDR3 is TGTGCCAGCAGCTTAGGACACGGAAACGCGAACACCGGGGAGCTGTTTTTT.

The genes are TRBV5-1 and TRBJ2-7; no clear D gene. Trimming left V 4 bases short and J 3 bases short, with 14 bases between. Germline-derived CDR1 and CDR2 are SGHRS and YFSETQ. The CDR3 is 14 amino acids. The CDR3 coding sequence is TGCGCCAGCAGCCAGGACCCTACGGTCTACGAGCAGTACTTC. Encoded protein: CASSQDPTVYEQYF. Supplemented by reference TRBV5-1 and TRBJ2-7, the full variable domain reads KAGVTQTPRYLIKTRGQQVTLSCSPISGHRSVSWYQQTPGQGLQFLFEYFSETQRNKGNFPGRFSGRQFSNSRSEMNVSTLELGDSALYLCASSQDPTVYEQYFGPGTRLTVT.

The chain uses TRBV4-1 and TRBJ1-6; 7 bases align to TRBD1. The CDR3 is made up of 16 amino acids. The junction had 9 bases not matched to a gene; V was cut back by 4 bases and J by 6 bases. Germline-derived CDR1 and CDR2 are MGHRA and YSYEKL. The CDR3 here is CASSLYRDSSNSPLHF. For the CDR3, the DNA is TGCGCCAGCAGCCTATACCGGGACAGTAGTAATTCACCCCTCCACTTT.

This clonotype was counted between two and nine times. The chain joins TRBV20-1 to TRBJ2-3, with a possible D match to TRBD2 (7 bases). V gave up 0 bases and J gave up 6 bases, with 13 bases separating them. This CDR3 is 14 amino acids long. Germline lookup yields CDR1 DFQATT and CDR2 SNEGSKA (reference sequence). The CDR3 loop is CSARDLGGADTQYF. DNA of the CDR3: TGCAGTGCTAGAGATCTGGGGGGGGCGGATACGCAGTATTTT.

The gene calls are TRBV10-1 and TRBJ1-1, with 9 bases lining up with TRBD1. J was trimmed by 1 base and V by 6 bases; bases with no gene match: 3. Germline CDR1 and CDR2: WNHNN and SYGVQD (reference sequence). CDR3 length: 14 amino acids. The CDR3, as DNA: TGCGCCAGCAGGGGACAGGGCCCGAACACTGAAGCTTTCTTT. It translates to CASRGQGPNTEAFF.

The chain carries TRBV20-1 and TRBJ1-5; D is unresolved. Deletions cut 6 bases from V and 7 bases from J, with 16 bases between. Per the germline V gene, CDR1 is DFQATT and CDR2 is SNEGSKA (reference sequence). The CDR3 length is 13 residues. CDR3: CSAPARPGQPQHF. For the CDR3, the DNA is TGCAGTGCACCCGCGAGGCCTGGGCAGCCCCAGCATTTT.

This clonotype occurred a few times. The chain combines TRBV28 with TRBJ2-3; the match to TRBD2 covers 8 bases. V trimming: 1 base; J trimming: 5 bases; junction bases outside the gene matches: 11. The CDR3 is 17 residues long. The germline V gene encodes CDR1 MDHEN and CDR2 SYDVKM. The CDR3 spells CASSLYVAGGSGDTQYF. The DNA of the CDR3 is TGTGCCAGCAGTTTATATGTTGCGGGAGGTTCTGGAGATACGCAGTATTTT.

The DNA of the CDR3 is TGTGCCAGCAGCCACCAATCAGGGTTGTTAGCCAAAAACATTCAGTACTTC. Its protein product is CASSHQSGLLAKNIQYF. V and J are TRBV3-1 and TRBJ2-4; D is possibly TRBD1 (5 bases). Germline V gene lookup returns CDR1 LGHDT and CDR2 YNNKEL (reference sequence). CDR3 length: 17 amino acids. Trimming removed 3 bases from V and 0 bases from J, with 15 bases in between.

The chain uses TRBV5-5 and TRBJ2-3; unclear D gene. This CDR3 is 15 amino acids long. The V gene lost 3 bases and the J gene lost 0 bases, with 11 bases spanning the gap. Germline values: CDR1 SGHKS, CDR2 YYEKEE (reference sequence). CDR3 in amino acids: CASSSLGASTDTQYF. CDR3 in DNA: TGTGCCAGCAGCTCTCTGGGTGCTAGCACAGATACGCAGTATTTT.

The chain is built from TRBV12-3 or TRBV12-4 and TRBJ2-5; tentative D call: TRBD2 (6 bases). This CDR3 comprises 15 residues. V lost 2 bases and J lost 5, with 15 bases in between. The CDR3 nucleotides are TGTGCCAGCAGTTTATCGGGTGGGAGGATGGAGACCCAGTACTTC. This encodes CASSLSGGRMETQYF.

DNA for the CDR3: TGTGCCAGCAGTTCCAGTCCCTGGGGCTACACCTTC. It translates to CASSSSPWGYTF. The chain has TRBV12-3 or TRBV12-4 and TRBJ1-2, with D uncertain. This CDR3 has 12 amino acids. The germline V and J ends were trimmed by 4 bases and 8 bases, with 11 bases remaining between them.

Only a few counts were recorded for this clonotype. The rearrangement joins TRBV7-3 to TRBJ2-7; D remains unclear. Looked up from germline, CDR1 is SGHTA and CDR2 is FQGTGA. V lost 2 bases and J 7 bases, leaving 12 bases between the germline ends. The CDR3 covers 13 residues. CDR3 sequence (DNA): TGTGCCAGCAGCTTATCCCCGCTGGGGGAGCAGTACTTC. It codes for CASSLSPLGEQYF.

This sequence joins TRBV2 and TRBJ2-4, with D possibly matching TRBD2 (6 bases). V was pared by 2 bases and J by 8 bases, with 10 bases between. This CDR3 has 13 amino acids. The germline gives CDR1 SNHLY, CDR2 FYNNEI. CDR3 DNA sequence: TGTGCCAGCAGTGAAAGCGGGCTATACATTCAGTACTTC. This codes for CASSESGLYIQYF.

The chain is built from TRBV20-1 and TRBJ1-2, with unresolved D. The CDR3 consists of 13 residues. Germline V CDR1 and CDR2: DFQATT, SNEGSKA (reference sequence). Trimming removed 1 base from V and 4 bases from J, with 10 bases in between. The CDR3 reads CSARVTATYGYTF. Written as DNA, the CDR3 is TGCAGTGCTAGAGTAACAGCCACCTATGGCTACACCTTC.

This clonotype was seen more than once but under ten times. The chain employs TRBV7-9 and TRBJ2-3; no clear D. The germline V and J ends were trimmed by 2 bases and 2 bases, with 11 bases remaining between them. The germline CDR1 and CDR2 sequences are SEHNR and FQNEAQ (reference sequence). The CDR3 totals 15 residues. CDR3 coding DNA: TGTGCCAGCAGCTTACGTAGTCCAAACACAGATACGCAGTATTTT. Its translation: CASSLRSPNTDTQYF.

The rearrangement joins TRBV5-1 to TRBJ2-1; 7 bases are a match to TRBD2. This CDR3 has 14 residues. Trimming took 0 bases from V and 5 from J; bases not matched to a gene: 2. CDR1 is SGHRS, CDR2 YFSETQ, per germline. The CDR3 bases are TGCGCCAGCAGCTTGGTGGCGGGAGACAATGAGCAGTTCTTC. Translating it yields CASSLVAGDNEQFF.